A selection of T cell receptor beta chains follows, all from one sample in a study of T-cell memory formation after mild COVID-19. MiXCR, run by TCRdb on the 5' RACE reads, gives a single entry per CDR3 protein. The top ten clones hold over 25% of a sample with nearly 110,000 distinct CDR3 sequences, approximately 17% of them seen once. The sequencing sample was made of PBMCs or a T cell subset sorted from them (not recorded which). The receptors shown here come from an adult woman who had mild COVID-19 (a few samples of this study predate the infection). Cell type and time point are not known. CDR3s include the opening cysteine and the closing phenylalanine or tryptophan. D genes are given only for firm matches. Some rows mark clone size as missing; the rest say once, few, many or name a class of expanded clone.

v_call,clone_size,d_call,j_call,cdr3_aa,cdr3_nt
TRBV14,many,-,TRBJ2-1,CASSYGTGNEQFF,TGTGCCAGCAGTTACGGGACTGGGAATGAGCAGTTCTTC
TRBV12-3/TRBV12-4,-,-,TRBJ2-5,CASSSWGTSGETQYF,TGTGCCAGCAGTTCGTGGGGGACCTCTGGAGAGACCCAGTACTTC
TRBV29-1,-,-,TRBJ2-1,CSVEVQGWGEQFF,TGCAGCGTTGAAGTACAGGGTTGGGGTGAGCAGTTCTTC
TRBV5-1,few,-,TRBJ1-1,CASSPRTGGGEAFF,TGCGCCAGCAGCCCTAGAACGGGGGGCGGTGAAGCTTTCTTT
TRBV9,many,-,TRBJ1-1,CASSVGGAWGTEAFF,TGTGCCAGCAGCGTAGGAGGCGCCTGGGGGACTGAAGCTTTCTTT
TRBV7-9,-,-,TRBJ2-7,CASSLATVGPSYEQYF,TGTGCCAGCAGCTTAGCAACGGTGGGACCTTCCTACGAGCAGTACTTC
TRBV7-9,-,-,TRBJ2-1,CASPNRGGEQFF,TGTGCCAGCCCGAACAGGGGAGGGGAGCAGTTCTTC
TRBV29-1,-,TRBD2,TRBJ2-1,CSAWRGNEQFF,TGCAGCGCCTGGCGGGGGAATGAGCAGTTCTTC
TRBV9,few,TRBD2,TRBJ2-3,CASSVTGLAGDGADTQYF,TGTGCCAGCAGCGTAACGGGACTAGCGGGAGATGGAGCAGATACGCAGTATTTT
TRBV4-1,few,TRBD2,TRBJ2-4,CASSQGGPSGGLHQYF,TGCGCCAGCAGCCAAGGGGGACCTAGCGGGGGGCTCCACCAGTACTTC
TRBV6-1,few,-,TRBJ1-1,CASSPTEAFF,TGTGCCAGCAGTCCGACTGAAGCTTTCTTT
TRBV7-9,-,-,TRBJ2-4,CASSLYQGSAKNIQYF,TGTGCCAGCAGCTTATATCAGGGATCAGCCAAAAACATTCAGTACTTC
TRBV6-2/TRBV6-3,-,-,TRBJ2-3,CASTHTSEDTQYF,TGTGCCAGCACTCACACAAGTGAAGATACGCAGTATTTT
TRBV28,-,-,TRBJ2-5,CASSPVGEPEETQYF,TGTGCCAGCAGTCCAGTGGGGGAGCCAGAAGAGACCCAGTACTTC
TRBV19,few,-,TRBJ1-5,CASSMAFLGHLGNQPQHF,TGTGCCAGTAGTATGGCTTTCCTGGGGCATTTGGGCAATCAGCCCCAGCATTTT
TRBV9,-,-,TRBJ2-5,CASSASGLQETQYF,TGTGCCAGCAGCGCCAGTGGTCTCCAAGAGACCCAGTACTTC
TRBV10-3,-,-,TRBJ1-1,CAISHRVTEAFF,TGTGCCATCTCCCACAGGGTTACTGAAGCTTTCTTT
TRBV19,-,-,TRBJ2-7,CASGGNEQYF,TGTGCCTCAGGGGGGAACGAGCAGTACTTC
TRBV9,few,TRBD2,TRBJ2-1,CASSSSSGETYNEQFF,TGTGCCAGCAGCTCCTCCAGCGGGGAGACCTACAATGAGCAGTTCTTC
TRBV23-1,many,TRBD1,TRBJ2-6,CASRPTKGQDYVAGANVLTF,TGCGCCAGCCGTCCGACTAAAGGACAGGATTATGTCGCTGGGGCCAACGTCCTGACTTTC
TRBV4-3,few,-,TRBJ1-1,CASSQDGLLNTEAFF,TGCGCCAGCAGCCAAGATGGGTTACTGAACACTGAAGCTTTCTTT
TRBV6-2/TRBV6-3,-,-,TRBJ1-1,CASRDVTNLATEAFF,TGTGCCAGCAGAGACGTTACCAACCTCGCCACTGAAGCTTTCTTT
TRBV9,few,-,TRBJ2-2,CASSVVMGAGTGELFF,TGTGCCAGCAGCGTAGTTATGGGGGCCGGCACCGGGGAGCTGTTTTTT
TRBV4-1,-,-,TRBJ1-6,CAGSTAGSYNSPLHF,TGCGCCGGTTCAACAGCGGGCTCCTATAATTCACCCCTCCACTTT
TRBV29-1,-,TRBD1,TRBJ1-2,CSGTGGEGYGYTF,TGCAGCGGTACAGGGGGCGAGGGCTATGGCTACACCTTC
TRBV12-3/TRBV12-4,-,TRBD2,TRBJ2-3,CASSLAGAGDTQYF,TGTGCCAGCAGCCTAGCGGGAGCGGGAGATACGCAGTATTTT
TRBV5-4,few,TRBD2,TRBJ2-5,CASSPGGLVFGETQYF,TGTGCCAGCAGTCCGGGGGGGCTCGTCTTCGGGGAGACCCAGTACTTC
TRBV7-9,-,TRBD1,TRBJ2-7,CASSSGPGGHSYEQYF,TGTGCCAGCAGCTCGGGACCAGGGGGCCACTCCTACGAGCAGTACTTC